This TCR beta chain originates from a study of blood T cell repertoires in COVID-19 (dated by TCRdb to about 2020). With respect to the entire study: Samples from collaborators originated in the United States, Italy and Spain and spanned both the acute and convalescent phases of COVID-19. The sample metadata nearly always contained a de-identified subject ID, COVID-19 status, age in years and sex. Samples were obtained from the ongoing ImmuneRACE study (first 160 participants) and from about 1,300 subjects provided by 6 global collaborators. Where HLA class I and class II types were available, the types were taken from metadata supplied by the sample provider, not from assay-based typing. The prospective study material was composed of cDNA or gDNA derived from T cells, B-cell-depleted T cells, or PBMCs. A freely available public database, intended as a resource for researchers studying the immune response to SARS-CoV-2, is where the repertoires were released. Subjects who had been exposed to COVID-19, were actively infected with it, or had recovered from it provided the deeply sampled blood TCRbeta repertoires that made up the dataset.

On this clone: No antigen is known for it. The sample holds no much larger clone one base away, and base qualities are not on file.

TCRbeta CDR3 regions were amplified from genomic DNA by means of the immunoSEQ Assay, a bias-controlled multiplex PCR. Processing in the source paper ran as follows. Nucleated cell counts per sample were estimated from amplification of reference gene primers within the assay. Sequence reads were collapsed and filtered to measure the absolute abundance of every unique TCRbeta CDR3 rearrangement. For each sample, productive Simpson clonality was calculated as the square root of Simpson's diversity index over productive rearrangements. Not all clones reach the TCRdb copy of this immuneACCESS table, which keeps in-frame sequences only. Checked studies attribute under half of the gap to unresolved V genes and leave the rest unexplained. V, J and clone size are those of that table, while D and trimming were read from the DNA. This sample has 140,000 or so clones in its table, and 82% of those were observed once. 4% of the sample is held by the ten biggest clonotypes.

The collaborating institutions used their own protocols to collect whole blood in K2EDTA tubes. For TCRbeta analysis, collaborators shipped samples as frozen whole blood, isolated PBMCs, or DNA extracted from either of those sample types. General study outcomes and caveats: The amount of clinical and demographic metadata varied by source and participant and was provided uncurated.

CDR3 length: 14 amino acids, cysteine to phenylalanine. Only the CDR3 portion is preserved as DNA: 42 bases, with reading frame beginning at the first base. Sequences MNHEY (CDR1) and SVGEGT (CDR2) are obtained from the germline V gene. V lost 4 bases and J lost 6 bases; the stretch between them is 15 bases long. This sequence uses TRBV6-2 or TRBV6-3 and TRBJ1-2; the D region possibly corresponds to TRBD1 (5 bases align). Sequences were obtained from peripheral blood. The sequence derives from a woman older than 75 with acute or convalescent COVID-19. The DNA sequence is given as TGTGCCAGCAGTTGGTTTACAGGCTCGAATGGCTACACCTTC. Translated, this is CASSWFTGSNGYTF.